The rows below give T cell receptor beta chains drawn from one sample of a study of a mutant IDH1 vaccine in newly diagnosed glioma. No antigen has been identified for these receptors. Assay: immunoSEQ multiplex PCR; the TCRdb copy retains only in-frame clones and omits some. Of about 55,000 clones in the sample, about 80% are singletons; the top ten hold approximately 6.2%. Sample: PBMCs, taken from a glioma patient whose treatment included an IDH1 peptide vaccine. The receptors were sampled from a middle-aged man with glioma. Both conserved end residues are part of each CDR3. Only some rows state a clone size, as once, few, many or a class for expanded clones.

j_gene | v_gene | abundance | CDR3aa
TRBJ1-6 | TRBV14 | . | CASSQVPLSSYNSPLHF
TRBJ1-4 | TRBV6-5 | . | CASSPLDGEKLFF
TRBJ2-2 | TRBV5-4 | . | CASRRDSRGELFF
TRBJ2-1 | TRBV2 | . | CASSDRGNYNEQFF
TRBJ2-1 | TRBV6-5 | . | CASSPQGVEQFF
TRBJ2-5 | TRBV6-6 | . | CASGWLAGGQETQYF
TRBJ2-2 | TRBV30 | . | CAWGNTGELFF
TRBJ1-1 | TRBV5-1 | few | CASSPRDRGLGTEAFF
TRBJ2-7 | TRBV19 | few | CASSIATGGSYEQYF
TRBJ2-5 | TRBV2 | . | CASRPLAGGKETQYF
TRBJ2-1 | TRBV4-1 | . | CASSQAGTADNEQFF
TRBJ1-4 | TRBV6-5 | . | CASSYSAGDEKLFF
TRBJ1-4 | TRBV19 | few | CASSMRVVEELFF
TRBJ2-3 | TRBV19 | . | CASTEGWASDTQYF
TRBJ2-1 | TRBV19 | . | CASRRGGISYNEQFF
TRBJ1-4 | TRBV5-4 | . | CASSGGLANEKLFF
TRBJ1-4 | TRBV5-5 | . | CASSFQNEKLFF
TRBJ1-2 | TRBV29-1 | . | CSVVGGPPNYGYTF
TRBJ1-5 | TRBV7-9 | . | CASSLDSNQPQHF
TRBJ1-1 | TRBV9 | . | CASSVAGGQRAFF
TRBJ2-5 | TRBV2 | once | CASRAIHQGTQYF
TRBJ2-5 | TRBV5-4 | few | CASSLAPGGGGAKTQYF
TRBJ2-7 | TRBV5-1 | once | CASSLVVGTAYEQYF
TRBJ1-5 | TRBV10-2 | . | CASRGQYSNQPQHF
TRBJ1-3 | TRBV6-5 | . | CASSYRGASGNTIYF